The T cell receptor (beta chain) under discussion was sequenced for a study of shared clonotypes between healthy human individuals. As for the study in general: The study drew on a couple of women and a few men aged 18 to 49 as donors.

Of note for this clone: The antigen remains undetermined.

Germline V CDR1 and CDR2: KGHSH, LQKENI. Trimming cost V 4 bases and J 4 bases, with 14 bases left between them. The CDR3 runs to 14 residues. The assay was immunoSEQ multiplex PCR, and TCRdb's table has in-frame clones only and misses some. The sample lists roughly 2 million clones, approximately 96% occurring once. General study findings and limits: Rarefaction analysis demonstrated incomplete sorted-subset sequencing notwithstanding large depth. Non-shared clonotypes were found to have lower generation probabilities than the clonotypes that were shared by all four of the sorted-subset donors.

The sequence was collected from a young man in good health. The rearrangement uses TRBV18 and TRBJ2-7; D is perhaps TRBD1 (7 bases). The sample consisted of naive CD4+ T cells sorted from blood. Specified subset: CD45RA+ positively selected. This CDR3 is CASSRAGGNYEQYF. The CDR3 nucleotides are TGTGCCAGCTCACGAGCAGGGGGGAATTACGAGCAGTACTTC.